The clone carrying this TCR beta chain was detected a few times. Its antigen is not identified. This entry comes from a study of molecular identifiers for immune sequencing clone quantification. Germline CDR1 is LNHDA and CDR2 is SQIVND (reference sequence). This CDR3 contains 14 residues. The V and J ends lost 9 bases and 5 bases respectively, with 17 bases between them. General observations from the study: Among effectors, clones above 20 RNA copies held over 97% of molecules; among naive cells, under 1%.

One entry per CDR3 protein, called by TCRdb with MiXCR from the PCR reads. The table lists around 460,000 distinct CDR3 sequences, about 25% of them singletons. This sequence originates from a human donor in good health. Some libraries in this study had Jurkat cell RNA spiked in. The sample taken for sequencing was naive CD8+ T cells from blood, with Jurkat cell RNA spiked in. The subset: FACS-sorted CD8+CD4-CCR7+CD45RA+ naive T cells. The genes are TRBV19 and TRBJ1-5; no clear D gene. The CDR3 region is CARTAPRYHQPQHF. In nucleotides, the CDR3 is TGTGCCAGGACCGCCCCACGGTACCATCAGCCCCAGCATTTT.